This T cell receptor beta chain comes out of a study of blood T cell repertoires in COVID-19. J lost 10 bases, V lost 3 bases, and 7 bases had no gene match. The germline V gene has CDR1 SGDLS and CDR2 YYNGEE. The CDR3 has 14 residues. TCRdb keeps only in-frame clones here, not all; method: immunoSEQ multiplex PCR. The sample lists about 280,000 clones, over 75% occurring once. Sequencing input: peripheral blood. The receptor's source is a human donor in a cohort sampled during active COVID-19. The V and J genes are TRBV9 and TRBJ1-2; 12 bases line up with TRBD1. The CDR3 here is CASSAIGTGGIYTF. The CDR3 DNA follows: TGTGCCAGCAGCGCCATCGGGACAGGGGGCATCTACACCTTC. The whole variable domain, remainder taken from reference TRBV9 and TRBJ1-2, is DSGVTQTPKHLITATGQRVTLRCSPRSGDLSVYWYQQSLDQGLQFLIQYYNGEERAKGNILERFSAQQFPDLHSELNLSSLELGDSALYFCASSAIGTGGIYTFGSGTRLTVV.